What follows is one T cell receptor (beta chain) and its context. A few counts support this clone. Its binding antigen is unknown. No much larger clone is present one base from it, and per-base qualities are unavailable. TCRbeta CDR3 regions were amplified from genomic DNA by means of the immunoSEQ Assay, a bias-controlled multiplex PCR. The paper's data handling went like this. The number of nucleated cells in each sample was estimated by amplification of reference gene primers within the assay. Sequence reads were collapsed and filtered to measure the absolute abundance of every unique TCRbeta CDR3 rearrangement. For each sample, productive Simpson clonality was calculated as the square root of Simpson's diversity index across productive rearrangements. TCRdb retrieved this table from immuneACCESS and kept in-frame rearrangements only. Not all clones are present; in checked studies, unresolved V genes account for under half, and no reason is known for the remainder. V and J calls and clone size are as listed in that table; D and trimming were resolved from the DNA. The sample profile shows 300,000 or so clones; 70% to 90% of them were found once. The top ten clones comprise approximately 4.1% of the sample.

This entry comes from a study of blood T cell repertoires in COVID-19 (dated by TCRdb to between 2020 and 2021). With respect to the entire study: Collaborator samples came from the United States, Italy and Spain and covered acute and convalescent phases of COVID-19. The prospective study material was composed of cDNA or gDNA derived from T cells, B-cell-depleted T cells, or PBMCs. Subjects who had been exposed to COVID-19, were actively infected with it, or had recovered from it provided the deeply sampled blood TCRbeta repertoires that made up the dataset. The repertoires were made available in a free public database intended to serve as a resource for research on the immune response to SARS-CoV-2. Samples came from the ongoing ImmuneRACE study (first 160 participants) plus 1,254 subjects from 6 global collaborators. A de-identified subject ID, COVID-19 status, age in years and sex were almost always included in the sample metadata. Where available, HLA class I and class II types were obtained from metadata supplied by the sample provider rather than from assay-based typing.

The investigation overall reported the following: How much clinical and demographic metadata was included differed by source and by participant, and the metadata was provided uncurated.

Collaborating institutions collected whole blood in K2EDTA tubes following their own protocols. For TCRbeta analysis, collaborators shipped samples as frozen whole blood, isolated PBMCs, or DNA extracted from either of those sample types. Sequencing input: peripheral blood. The receptor's source is a woman aged 45-65 years with active or convalescent COVID-19.

The DNA sequence reads TGTGCCAGCAGCCTATCCTGGTTCTTGCGGGAAGAAGAGACCCAGTACTTC. Translated, it reads CASSLSWFLREEETQYF. The chain joins TRBV3-1 (or the pseudogene TRBV3-2) to TRBJ2-5, with a weak D call of TRBD2 (6 bases match). The trim is 4 bases for V and 3 bases for J, with a gap of 21 bases between the germline ends. As encoded in the germline V gene (reference sequence), CDR1 is LGHDT while CDR2 is YNNKEL. The CDR3 runs 17 amino acids, cysteine and phenylalanine included. Left in the record is the CDR3 DNA by itself, 51 bases read in frame from the first base.